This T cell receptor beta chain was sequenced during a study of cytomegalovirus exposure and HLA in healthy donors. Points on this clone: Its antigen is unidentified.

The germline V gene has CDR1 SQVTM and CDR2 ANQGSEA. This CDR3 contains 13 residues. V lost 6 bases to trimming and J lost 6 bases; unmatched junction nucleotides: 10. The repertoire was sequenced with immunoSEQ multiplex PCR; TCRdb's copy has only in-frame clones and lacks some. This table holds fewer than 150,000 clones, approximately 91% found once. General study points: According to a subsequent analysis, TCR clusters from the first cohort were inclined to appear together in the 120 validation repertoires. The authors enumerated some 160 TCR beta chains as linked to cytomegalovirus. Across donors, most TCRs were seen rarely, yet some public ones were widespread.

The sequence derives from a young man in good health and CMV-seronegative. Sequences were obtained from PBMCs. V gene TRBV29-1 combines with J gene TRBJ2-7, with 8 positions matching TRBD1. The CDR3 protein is CSVLQGAMIEQYF. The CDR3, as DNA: TGCAGCGTCCTCCAGGGGGCGATGATCGAGCAGTACTTC.